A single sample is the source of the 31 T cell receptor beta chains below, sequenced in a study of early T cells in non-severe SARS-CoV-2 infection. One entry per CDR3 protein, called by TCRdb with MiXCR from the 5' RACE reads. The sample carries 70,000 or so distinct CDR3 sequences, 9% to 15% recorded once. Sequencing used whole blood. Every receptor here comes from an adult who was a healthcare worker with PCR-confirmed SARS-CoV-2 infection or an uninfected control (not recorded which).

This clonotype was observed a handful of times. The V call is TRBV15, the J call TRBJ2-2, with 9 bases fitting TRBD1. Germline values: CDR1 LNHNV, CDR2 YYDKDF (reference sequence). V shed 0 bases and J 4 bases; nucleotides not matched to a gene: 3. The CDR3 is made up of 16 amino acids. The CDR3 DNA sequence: TGTGCCACCAGCAGAGATCGACAGGGGGGCACCGGGGAGCTGTTTTTT. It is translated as CATSRDRQGGTGELFF.

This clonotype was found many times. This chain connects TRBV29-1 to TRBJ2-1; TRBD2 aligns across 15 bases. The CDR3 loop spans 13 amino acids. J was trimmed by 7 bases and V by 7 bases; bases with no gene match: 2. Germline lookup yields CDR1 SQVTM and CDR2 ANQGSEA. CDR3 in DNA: TGCAGCGACGGACTAGCGGGAGGGAATGAGCAGTTCTTC. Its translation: CSDGLAGGNEQFF.

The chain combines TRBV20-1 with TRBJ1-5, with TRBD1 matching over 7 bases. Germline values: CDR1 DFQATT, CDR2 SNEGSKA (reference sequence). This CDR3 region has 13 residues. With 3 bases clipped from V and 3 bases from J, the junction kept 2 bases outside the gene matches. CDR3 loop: CSARGQYNQPQHF. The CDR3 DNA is TGCAGTGCTAGGGGACAGTACAATCAGCCCCAGCATTTT.

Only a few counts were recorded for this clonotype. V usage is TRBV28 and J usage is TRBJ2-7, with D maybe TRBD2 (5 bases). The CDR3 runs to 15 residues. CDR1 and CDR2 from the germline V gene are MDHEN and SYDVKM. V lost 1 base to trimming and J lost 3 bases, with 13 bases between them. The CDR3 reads CASSLSASYLYEQYF. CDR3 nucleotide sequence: TGTGCCAGCAGTTTATCGGCTAGCTACCTCTACGAGCAGTACTTC.

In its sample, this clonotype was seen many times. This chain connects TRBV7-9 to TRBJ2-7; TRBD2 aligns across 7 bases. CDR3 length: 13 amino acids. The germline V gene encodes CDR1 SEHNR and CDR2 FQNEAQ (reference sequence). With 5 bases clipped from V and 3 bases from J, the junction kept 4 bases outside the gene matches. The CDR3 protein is CASSTGTIYEQYF. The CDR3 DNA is TGTGCCAGCAGCACCGGGACTATCTACGAGCAGTACTTC.

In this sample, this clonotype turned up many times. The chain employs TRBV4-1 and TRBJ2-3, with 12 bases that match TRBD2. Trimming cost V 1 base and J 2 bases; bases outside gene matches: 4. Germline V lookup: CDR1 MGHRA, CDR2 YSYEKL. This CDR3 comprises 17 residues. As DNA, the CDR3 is TGCGCCAGCAGCCAAGGAGGACTAGCGGGACTCACAGATACGCAGTATTTT. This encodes CASSQGGLAGLTDTQYF.

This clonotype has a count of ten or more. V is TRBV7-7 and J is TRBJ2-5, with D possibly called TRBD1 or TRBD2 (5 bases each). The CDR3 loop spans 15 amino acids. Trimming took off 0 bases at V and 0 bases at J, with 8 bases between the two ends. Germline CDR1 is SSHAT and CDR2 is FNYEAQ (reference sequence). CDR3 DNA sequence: TGTGCCAGCAGCTTAGCATTGGGGGACCAAGAGACCCAGTACTTC. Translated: CASSLALGDQETQYF.

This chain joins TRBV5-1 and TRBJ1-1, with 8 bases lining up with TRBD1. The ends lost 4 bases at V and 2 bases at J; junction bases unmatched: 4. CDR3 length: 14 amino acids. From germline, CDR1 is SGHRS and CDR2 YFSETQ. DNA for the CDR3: TGCGCCAGCAGCAAGGACAGGGCAAACACTGAAGCTTTCTTT. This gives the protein CASSKDRANTEAFF.

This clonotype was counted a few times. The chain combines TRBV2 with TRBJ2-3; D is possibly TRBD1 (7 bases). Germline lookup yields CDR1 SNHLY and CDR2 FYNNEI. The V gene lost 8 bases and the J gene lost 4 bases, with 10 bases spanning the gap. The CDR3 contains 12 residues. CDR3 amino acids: CASDREADTQYF. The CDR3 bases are TGTGCCAGCGACAGGGAGGCAGATACGCAGTATTTT.

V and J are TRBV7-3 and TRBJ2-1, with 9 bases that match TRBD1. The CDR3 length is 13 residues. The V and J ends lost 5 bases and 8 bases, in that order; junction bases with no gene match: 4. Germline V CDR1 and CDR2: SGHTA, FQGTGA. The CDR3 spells CASSHTGGYEQFF. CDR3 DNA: TGTGCCAGCAGCCACACAGGGGGCTATGAGCAGTTCTTC.

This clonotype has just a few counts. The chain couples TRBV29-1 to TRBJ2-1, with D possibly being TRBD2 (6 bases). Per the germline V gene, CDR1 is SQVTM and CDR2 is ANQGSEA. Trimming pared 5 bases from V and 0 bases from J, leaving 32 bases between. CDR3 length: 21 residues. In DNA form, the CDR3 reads TGCAGCGTTCGTCTCGCCGGCAAACTAGGAGCGGGTCCTAGCTCCTACAATGAGCAGTTCTTC. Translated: CSVRLAGKLGAGPSSYNEQFF.

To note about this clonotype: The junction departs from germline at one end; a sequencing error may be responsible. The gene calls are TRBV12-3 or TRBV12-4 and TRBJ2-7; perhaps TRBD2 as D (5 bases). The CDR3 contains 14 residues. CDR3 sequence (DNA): TGTGCCAGCACTTTATCCGGGGTCTCCTACGAGCAGTACTTC. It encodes CASTLSGVSYEQYF.

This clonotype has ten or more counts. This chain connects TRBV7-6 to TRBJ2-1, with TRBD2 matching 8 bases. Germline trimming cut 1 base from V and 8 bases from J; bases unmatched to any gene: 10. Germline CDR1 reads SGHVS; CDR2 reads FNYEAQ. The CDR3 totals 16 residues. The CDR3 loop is CASSLERALAGDEQFF. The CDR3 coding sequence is TGTGCCAGCAGCTTAGAACGGGCTCTAGCGGGCGATGAGCAGTTCTTC.

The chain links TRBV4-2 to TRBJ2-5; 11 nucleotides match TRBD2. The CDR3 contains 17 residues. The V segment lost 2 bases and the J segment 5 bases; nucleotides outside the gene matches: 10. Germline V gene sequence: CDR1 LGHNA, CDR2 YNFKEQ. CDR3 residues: CASSQTSTSGIGETQYF. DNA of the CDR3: TGTGCCAGCAGCCAAACTTCGACTAGCGGGATAGGGGAGACCCAGTACTTC.

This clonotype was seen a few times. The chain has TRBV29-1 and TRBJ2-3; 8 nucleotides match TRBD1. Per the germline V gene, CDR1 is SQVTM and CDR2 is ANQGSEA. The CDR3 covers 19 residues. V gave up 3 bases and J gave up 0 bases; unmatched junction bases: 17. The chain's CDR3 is CSVDPTGVEGEPSTDTQYF. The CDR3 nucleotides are TGCAGCGTTGATCCGACAGGGGTGGAGGGAGAGCCTAGCACAGATACGCAGTATTTT.

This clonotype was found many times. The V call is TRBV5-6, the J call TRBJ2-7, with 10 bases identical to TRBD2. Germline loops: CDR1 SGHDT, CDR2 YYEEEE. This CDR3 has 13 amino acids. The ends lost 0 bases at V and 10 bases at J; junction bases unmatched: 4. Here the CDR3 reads CASSLGGLADQYF. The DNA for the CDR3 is TGTGCCAGCAGCTTGGGTGGACTAGCGGACCAGTACTTC.

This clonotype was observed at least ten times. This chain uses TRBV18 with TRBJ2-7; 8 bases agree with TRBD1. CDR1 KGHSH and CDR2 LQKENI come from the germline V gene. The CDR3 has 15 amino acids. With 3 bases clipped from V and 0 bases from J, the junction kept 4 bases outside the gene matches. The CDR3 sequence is CASSPGTGYSYEQYF. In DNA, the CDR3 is TGTGCCAGCTCACCCGGGACAGGATACTCCTACGAGCAGTACTTC.

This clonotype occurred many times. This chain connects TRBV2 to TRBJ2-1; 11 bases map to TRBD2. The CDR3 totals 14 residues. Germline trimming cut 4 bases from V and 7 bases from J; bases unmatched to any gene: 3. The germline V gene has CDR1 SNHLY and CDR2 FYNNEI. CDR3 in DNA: TGTGCCAGCAGTGTGATAGCGGGAGGGAATGAGCAGTTCTTC. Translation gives CASSVIAGGNEQFF.

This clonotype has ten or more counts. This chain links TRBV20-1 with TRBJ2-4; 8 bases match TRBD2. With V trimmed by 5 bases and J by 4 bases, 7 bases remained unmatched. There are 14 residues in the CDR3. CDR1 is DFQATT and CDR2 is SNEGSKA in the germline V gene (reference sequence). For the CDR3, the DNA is TGCAGTGCTCTGAGCGGGAGAGGGAAAAACATTCAGTACTTC. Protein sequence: CSALSGRGKNIQYF.

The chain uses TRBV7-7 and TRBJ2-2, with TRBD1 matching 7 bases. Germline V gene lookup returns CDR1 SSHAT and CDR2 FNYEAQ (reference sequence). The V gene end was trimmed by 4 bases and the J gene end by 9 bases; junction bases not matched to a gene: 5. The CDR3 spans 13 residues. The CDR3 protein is CASSYDRERELFF. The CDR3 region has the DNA TGTGCCAGCAGCTACGACAGGGAACGGGAGCTGTTTTTT.

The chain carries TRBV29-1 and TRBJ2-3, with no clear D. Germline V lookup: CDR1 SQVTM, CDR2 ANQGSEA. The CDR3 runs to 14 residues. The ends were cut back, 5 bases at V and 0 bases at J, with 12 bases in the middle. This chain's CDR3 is CSVSAHSSTDTQYF. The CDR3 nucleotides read TGCAGCGTTTCAGCCCATTCCAGCACAGATACGCAGTATTTT.

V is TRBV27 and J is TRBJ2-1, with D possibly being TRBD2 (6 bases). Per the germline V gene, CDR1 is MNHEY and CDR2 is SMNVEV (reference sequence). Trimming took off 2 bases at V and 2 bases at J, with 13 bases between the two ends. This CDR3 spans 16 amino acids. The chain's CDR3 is CASSLEVSGTYNEQFF. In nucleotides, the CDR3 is TGTGCCAGCAGTTTAGAGGTTAGCGGAACCTACAATGAGCAGTTCTTC.

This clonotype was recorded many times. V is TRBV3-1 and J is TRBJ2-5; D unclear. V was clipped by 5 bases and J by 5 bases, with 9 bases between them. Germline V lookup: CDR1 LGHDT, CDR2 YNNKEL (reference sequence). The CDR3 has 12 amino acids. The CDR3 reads CASSVLTETQYF. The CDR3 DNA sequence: TGTGCCAGCAGCGTTCTTACGGAGACCCAGTACTTC.

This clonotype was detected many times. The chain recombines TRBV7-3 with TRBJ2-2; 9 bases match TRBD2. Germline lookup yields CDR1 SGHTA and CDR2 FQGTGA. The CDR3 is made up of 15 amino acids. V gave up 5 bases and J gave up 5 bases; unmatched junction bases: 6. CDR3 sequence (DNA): TGTGCCAGCAGCCCACTAGCGGGTCCGACCGGGGAGCTGTTTTTT. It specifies CASSPLAGPTGELFF.

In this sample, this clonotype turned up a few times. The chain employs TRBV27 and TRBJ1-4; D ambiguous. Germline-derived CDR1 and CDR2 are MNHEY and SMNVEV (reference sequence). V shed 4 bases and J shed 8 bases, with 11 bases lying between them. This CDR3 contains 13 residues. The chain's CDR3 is CASSSQSREKLFF. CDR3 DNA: TGTGCCAGCAGTTCGCAGTCTAGGGAAAAACTGTTTTTT.

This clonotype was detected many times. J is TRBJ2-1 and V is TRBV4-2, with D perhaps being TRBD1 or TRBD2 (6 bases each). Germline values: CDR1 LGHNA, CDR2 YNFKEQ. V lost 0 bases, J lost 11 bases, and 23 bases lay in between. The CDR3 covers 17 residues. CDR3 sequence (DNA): TGTGCCAGCAGCCAAGACGGGACTGGGACATTAGTCCCTAAGCAGTTCTTC. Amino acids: CASSQDGTGTLVPKQFF.

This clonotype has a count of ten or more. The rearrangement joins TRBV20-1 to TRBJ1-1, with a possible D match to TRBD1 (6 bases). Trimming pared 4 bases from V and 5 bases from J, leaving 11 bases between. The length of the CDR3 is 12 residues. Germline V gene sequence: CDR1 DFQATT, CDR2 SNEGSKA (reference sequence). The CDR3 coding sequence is TGCAGTGCTAAACAGGGAGAGACTGAAGCTTTCTTT. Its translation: CSAKQGETEAFF.

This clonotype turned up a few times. This CDR3 reads CSARDERERTNEQFF. In DNA, the CDR3 is TGCAGTGCTAGAGATGAGCGGGAGAGGACGAATGAGCAGTTCTTC. This sequence joins TRBV20-1 and TRBJ2-1, with TRBD2 identical over 8 bases. CDR1 is DFQATT, CDR2 SNEGSKA, per germline (reference sequence). CDR3 length equals 15 residues. V shed 0 bases, J shed 7 bases, and the junction held 8 bases outside the gene matches.

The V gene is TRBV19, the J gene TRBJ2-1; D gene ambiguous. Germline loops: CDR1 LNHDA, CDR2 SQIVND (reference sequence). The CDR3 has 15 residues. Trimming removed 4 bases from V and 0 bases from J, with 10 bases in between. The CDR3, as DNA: TGTGCCAGTAGTAGGGCGGCTAGCTCCTACAATGAGCAGTTCTTC. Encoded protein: CASSRAASSYNEQFF.

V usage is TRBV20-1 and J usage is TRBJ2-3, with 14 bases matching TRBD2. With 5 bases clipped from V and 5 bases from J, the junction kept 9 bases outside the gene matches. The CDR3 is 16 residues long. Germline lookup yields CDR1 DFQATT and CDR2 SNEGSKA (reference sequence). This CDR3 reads CSARGGLAGAVDTQYF. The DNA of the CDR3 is TGCAGTGCTCGCGGGGGACTAGCGGGAGCGGTAGATACGCAGTATTTT.

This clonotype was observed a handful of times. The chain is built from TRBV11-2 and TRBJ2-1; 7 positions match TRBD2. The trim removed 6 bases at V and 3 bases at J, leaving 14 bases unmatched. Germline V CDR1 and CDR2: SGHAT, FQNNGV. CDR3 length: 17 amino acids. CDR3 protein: CASSLTVATSHYNEQFF. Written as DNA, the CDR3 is TGTGCCAGCAGTCTTACGGTAGCGACTAGCCACTACAATGAGCAGTTCTTC.